There are many counts of the clone carrying this TCR beta chain. Selection for sequencing was limited to patients who had shown CD8+CD57+ cell expansion by flow cytometry. TCR beta VDJ and CDR3 were profiled, and genomic DNA was the template. TCRdb reprocessed the reads via MiXCR and lists one record per CDR3 protein. The data hold some 150,000 distinct CDR3 sequences, with roughly 43% observed a single time. The sample originates from a study of CD8+CD57+ T cells in acquired aplastic anemia. Germline CDR1 is DFQATT and CDR2 is SNEGSKA (reference sequence). Losses at the gene ends were 4 bases for V and 2 bases for J; bases not matched to a gene: 9. The CDR3 consists of 15 residues.

The receptor comes from a human donor with aplastic anemia. The sequencing sample was made of sorted CD4+, CD8+, or CD8+CD57+ T cells (not recorded which) from PBMCs. The chain combines TRBV20-1 with TRBJ2-7, with TRBD1 matching 9 bases. In DNA, the CDR3 is TGCAGTGCTATCACTGACAGGGGGAGAACCTACGAGCAGTACTTC. The encoded protein is CSAITDRGRTYEQYF.